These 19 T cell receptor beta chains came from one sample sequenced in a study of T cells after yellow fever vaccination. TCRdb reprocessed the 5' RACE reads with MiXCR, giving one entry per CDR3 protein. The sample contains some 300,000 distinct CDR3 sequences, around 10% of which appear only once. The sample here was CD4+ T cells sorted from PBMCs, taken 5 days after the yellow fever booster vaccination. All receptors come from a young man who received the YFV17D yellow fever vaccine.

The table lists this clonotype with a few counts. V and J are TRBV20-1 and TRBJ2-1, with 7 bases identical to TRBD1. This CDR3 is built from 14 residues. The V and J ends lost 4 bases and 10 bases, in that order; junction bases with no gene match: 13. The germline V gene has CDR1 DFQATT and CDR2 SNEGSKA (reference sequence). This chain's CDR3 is CSATRQGSLSEQFF. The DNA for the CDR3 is TGCAGTGCTACTCGACAGGGATCCCTTTCCGAGCAGTTCTTC.

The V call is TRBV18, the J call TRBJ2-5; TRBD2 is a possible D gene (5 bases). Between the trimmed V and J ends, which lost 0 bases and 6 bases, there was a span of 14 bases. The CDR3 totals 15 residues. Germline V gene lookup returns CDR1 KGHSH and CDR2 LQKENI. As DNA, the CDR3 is TGTGCCAGCTCACCACCGCAAAGGACTGGAAAGACCCAGTACTTC. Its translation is CASSPPQRTGKTQYF.

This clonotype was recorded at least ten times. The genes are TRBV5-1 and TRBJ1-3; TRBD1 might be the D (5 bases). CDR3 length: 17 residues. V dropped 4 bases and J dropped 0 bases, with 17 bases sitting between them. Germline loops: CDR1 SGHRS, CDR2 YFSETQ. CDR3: CASSPGYRPASGNTIYF. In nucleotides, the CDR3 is TGCGCCAGCAGCCCAGGCTACAGGCCTGCCTCTGGAAACACCATATATTTT.

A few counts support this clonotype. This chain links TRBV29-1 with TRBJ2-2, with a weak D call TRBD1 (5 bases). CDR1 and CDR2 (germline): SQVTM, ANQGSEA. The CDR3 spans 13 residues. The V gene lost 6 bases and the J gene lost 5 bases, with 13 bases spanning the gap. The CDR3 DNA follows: TGCAGCGTAGGACATACAGAGACCGGGGAGCTGTTTTTT. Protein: CSVGHTETGELFF.

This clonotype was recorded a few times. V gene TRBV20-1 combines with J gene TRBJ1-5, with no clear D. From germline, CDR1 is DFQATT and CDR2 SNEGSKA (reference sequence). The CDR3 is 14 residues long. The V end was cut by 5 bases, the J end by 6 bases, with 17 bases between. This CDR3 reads CSAVTDAGVQPQHF. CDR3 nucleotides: TGCAGTGCTGTGACGGACGCCGGGGTTCAGCCCCAGCATTTT.

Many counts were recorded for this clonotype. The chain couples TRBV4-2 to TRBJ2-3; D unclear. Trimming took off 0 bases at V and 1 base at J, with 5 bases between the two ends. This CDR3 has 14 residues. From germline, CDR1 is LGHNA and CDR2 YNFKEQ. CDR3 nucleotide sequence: TGTGCCAGCAGCCAAGATTCTGGCACAGATACGCAGTATTTT. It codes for CASSQDSGTDTQYF.

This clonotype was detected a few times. CDR3 sequence reads: CASSPGSLFGGIEYIQYF. CDR3 coding DNA: TGTGCCAGCAGCCCTGGGTCCCTCTTTGGGGGAATAGAATACATTCAGTACTTC. The genes are TRBV28 and TRBJ2-4, with D perhaps assigned TRBD1 or TRBD2 (5 bases each). The CDR3 covers 18 residues. CDR1 MDHEN and CDR2 SYDVKM come from the germline V gene. The V gene lost 6 bases and the J gene lost 8 bases, with 29 bases spanning the gap.

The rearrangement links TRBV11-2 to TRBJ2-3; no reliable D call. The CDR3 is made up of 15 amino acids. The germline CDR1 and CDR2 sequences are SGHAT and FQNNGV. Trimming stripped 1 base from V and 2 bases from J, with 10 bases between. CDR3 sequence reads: CASSLALGLTDTQYF. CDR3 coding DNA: TGTGCCAGCAGCTTAGCGCTCGGCCTCACAGATACGCAGTATTTT.

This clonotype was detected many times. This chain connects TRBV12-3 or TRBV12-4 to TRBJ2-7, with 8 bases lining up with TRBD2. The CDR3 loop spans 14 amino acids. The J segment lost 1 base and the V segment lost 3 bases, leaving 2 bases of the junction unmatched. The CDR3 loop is CASSFERGSYEQYF. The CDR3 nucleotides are TGTGCCAGCAGTTTCGAGCGGGGGTCCTACGAGCAGTACTTC.

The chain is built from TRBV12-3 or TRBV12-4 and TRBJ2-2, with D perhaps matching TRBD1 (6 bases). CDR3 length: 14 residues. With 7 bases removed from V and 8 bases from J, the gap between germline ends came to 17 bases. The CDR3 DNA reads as TGTGCCAGCACACCGGGGCAGGGGAAGGGGGAGCTGTTTTTT. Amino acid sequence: CASTPGQGKGELFF.

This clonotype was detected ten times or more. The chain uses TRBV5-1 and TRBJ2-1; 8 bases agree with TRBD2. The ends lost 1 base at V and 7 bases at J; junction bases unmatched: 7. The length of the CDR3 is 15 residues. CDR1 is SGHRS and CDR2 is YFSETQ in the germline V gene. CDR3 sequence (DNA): TGCGCCAGCAGCTTGAATGCGGGGGGAGGGAATGAGCAGTTCTTC. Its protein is CASSLNAGGGNEQFF. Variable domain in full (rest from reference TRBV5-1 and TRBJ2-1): KAGVTQTPRYLIKTRGQQVTLSCSPISGHRSVSWYQQTPGQGLQFLFEYFSETQRNKGNFPGRFSGRQFSNSRSEMNVSTLELGDSALYLCASSLNAGGGNEQFFGPGTRLTVL.

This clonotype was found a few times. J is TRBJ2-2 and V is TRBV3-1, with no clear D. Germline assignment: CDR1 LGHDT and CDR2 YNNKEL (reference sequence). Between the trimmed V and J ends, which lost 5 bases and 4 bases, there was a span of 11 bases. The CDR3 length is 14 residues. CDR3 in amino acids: CASSDFSGTGELFF. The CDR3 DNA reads TGTGCCAGCAGCGATTTTTCAGGCACCGGGGAGCTGTTTTTT.

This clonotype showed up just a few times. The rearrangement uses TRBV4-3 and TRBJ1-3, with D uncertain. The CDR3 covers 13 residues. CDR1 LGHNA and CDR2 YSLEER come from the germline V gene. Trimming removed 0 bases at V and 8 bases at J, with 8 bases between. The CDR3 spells CASSQEGWDTIYF. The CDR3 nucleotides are TGCGCCAGCAGCCAAGAGGGCTGGGACACCATATATTTT.

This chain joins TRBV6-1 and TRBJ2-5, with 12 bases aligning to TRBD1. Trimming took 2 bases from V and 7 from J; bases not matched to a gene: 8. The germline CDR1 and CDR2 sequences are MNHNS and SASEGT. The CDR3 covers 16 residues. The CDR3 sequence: CASSESGQGAQGTQYF. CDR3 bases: TGTGCCAGCAGTGAATCGGGACAGGGGGCGCAGGGGACCCAGTACTTC.

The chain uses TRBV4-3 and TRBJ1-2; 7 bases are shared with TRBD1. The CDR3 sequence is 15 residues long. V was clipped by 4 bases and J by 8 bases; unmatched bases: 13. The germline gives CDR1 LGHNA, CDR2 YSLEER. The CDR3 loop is CASSPGQPLVGGYTF. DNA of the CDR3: TGCGCCAGCAGCCCGGGACAGCCCCTAGTAGGGGGCTACACCTTC.

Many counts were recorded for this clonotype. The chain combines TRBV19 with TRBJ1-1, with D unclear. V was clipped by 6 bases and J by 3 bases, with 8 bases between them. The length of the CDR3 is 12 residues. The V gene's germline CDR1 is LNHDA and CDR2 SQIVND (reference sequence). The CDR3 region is CASSEAHTEAFF. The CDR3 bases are TGTGCCAGTAGCGAGGCACACACTGAAGCTTTCTTT.

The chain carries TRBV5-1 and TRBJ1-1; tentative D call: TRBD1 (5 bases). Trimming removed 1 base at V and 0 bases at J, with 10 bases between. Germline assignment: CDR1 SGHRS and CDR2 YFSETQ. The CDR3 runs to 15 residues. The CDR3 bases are TGCGCCAGCAGCTTGAACGCGGGACTGAACACTGAAGCTTTCTTT. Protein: CASSLNAGLNTEAFF. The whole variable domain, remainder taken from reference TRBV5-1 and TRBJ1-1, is KAGVTQTPRYLIKTRGQQVTLSCSPISGHRSVSWYQQTPGQGLQFLFEYFSETQRNKGNFPGRFSGRQFSNSRSEMNVSTLELGDSALYLCASSLNAGLNTEAFFGQGTRLTVV.

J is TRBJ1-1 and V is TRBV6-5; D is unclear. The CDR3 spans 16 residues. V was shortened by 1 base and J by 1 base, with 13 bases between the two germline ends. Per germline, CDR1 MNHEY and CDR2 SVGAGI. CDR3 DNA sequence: TGTGCCAGCAGTTACTGGGCCTCTATGAGGAACACTGAAGCTTTCTTT. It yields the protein CASSYWASMRNTEAFF.

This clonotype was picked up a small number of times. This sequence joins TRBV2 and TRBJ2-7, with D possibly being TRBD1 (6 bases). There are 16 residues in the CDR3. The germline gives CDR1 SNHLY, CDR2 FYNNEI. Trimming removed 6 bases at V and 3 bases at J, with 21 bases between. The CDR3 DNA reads TGTGCCAGCAGAGAACTAACAGGGTTTGGGAACTACGAGCAGTACGTC. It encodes CASRELTGFGNYEQYV.